This T cell receptor (beta chain) was documented in a study of regulatory T cells. General observations from the study: Hydrophobic residues at CDR3 positions 6 and 7 were enriched in conventional CD4+ T cells of CD3G-deficient patients.

The primer mix had 52 TRBV and 13 TRBJ primers. Produced via immunoSEQ multiplex PCR; TCRdb's table is partial and in-frame only. Of under 35,000 clones listed, 93% are singletons. Per germline, CDR1 MNHNS and CDR2 SASEGT. CDR3 length: 14 amino acids. Trimming took 3 bases from V and 4 from J, leaving 10 bases between them. All CD3G-deficient patients showed autoimmunity, more severe in two. About this clone: Its antigen is unidentified.

Sample: conventional CD4+ T cells sorted from blood. The gene calls are TRBV6-1 and TRBJ1-3; possibly TRBD1 for D (6 bases). This TCR was recovered from a child aged 2 to 10 with CD3G deficiency. The CDR3 spells CASSDRGEGNTIYF. CDR3 DNA sequence: TGTGCCAGCAGTGACAGGGGAGAAGGAAACACCATATATTTT.